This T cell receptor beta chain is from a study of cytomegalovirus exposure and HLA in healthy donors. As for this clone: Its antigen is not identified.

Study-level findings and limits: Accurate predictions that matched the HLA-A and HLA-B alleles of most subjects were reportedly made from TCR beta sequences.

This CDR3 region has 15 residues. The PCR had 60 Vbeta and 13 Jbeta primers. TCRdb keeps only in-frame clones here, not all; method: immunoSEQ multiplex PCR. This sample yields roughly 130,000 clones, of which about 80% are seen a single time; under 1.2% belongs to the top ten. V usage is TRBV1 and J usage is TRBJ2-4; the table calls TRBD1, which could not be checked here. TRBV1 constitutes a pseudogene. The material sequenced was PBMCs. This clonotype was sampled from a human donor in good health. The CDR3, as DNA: TGCACCAGCAACCGTGGCCTACAGGGGGAAAACATTCAGTACTTC. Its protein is CTSNRGLQGENIQYF.